Each of the 15 T cell receptor beta chains below was sequenced from the same sample in a study of T cell responses to AZD1222 COVID-19 vaccine. Produced via immunoSEQ multiplex PCR; TCRdb's table is partial and in-frame only. The sample has about 130,000 clones, approximately 94% seen once; the top ten hold around 7%. The starting material was peripheral blood, obtained on day 0 of AZD1222 vaccination. The receptors were sampled from an adult in good health.

The chain uses TRBV27 and TRBJ1-1; 8 positions agree with TRBD1. CDR3 length equals 16 residues. V lost 4 bases to trimming and J lost 1 base; unmatched junction nucleotides: 8. The V gene's germline CDR1 is MNHEY and CDR2 SMNVEV (reference sequence). For the CDR3, the DNA is TGTGCCAGCAGTTCCCGGCAGGGGGCGCCGAACACTGAAGCTTTCTTT. Its translation: CASSSRQGAPNTEAFF.

The J gene is TRBJ1-1, the V gene TRBV19, with D perhaps matching TRBD1 (5 bases). The CDR3 length is 15 residues. V was clipped by 5 bases and J by 0 bases, with 13 bases between them. Germline assignment: CDR1 LNHDA and CDR2 SQIVND (reference sequence). The CDR3, as DNA: TGTGCCAGTAGTCCTCCTTGGGGGTTGAACACTGAAGCTTTCTTT. This codes for CASSPPWGLNTEAFF.

The chain uses TRBV6-5 and TRBJ2-2; tentatively, D is TRBD2 (5 bases). V lost 2 bases to trimming and J lost 2 bases, with 12 bases between them. CDR3 length: 16 residues. Germline V lookup: CDR1 MNHEY, CDR2 SVGAGI. CDR3 sequence: CASSYEGYLNTGELFF. CDR3 bases: TGTGCCAGCAGTTACGAGGGCTATCTAAACACCGGGGAGCTGTTTTTT.

The CDR3 DNA sequence: TGTGCCTGGAGTGTACTCGGATCTAGCACAGATACGCAGTATTTT. Protein: CAWSVLGSSTDTQYF. The chain combines TRBV30 with TRBJ2-3; D remains unclear. The CDR3 has 15 residues. Germline V CDR1 and CDR2: GTSNPN, SVGIG (reference sequence). The V end was cut by 0 bases, the J end by 0 bases, with 10 bases between.

The J gene is TRBJ2-3, the V gene TRBV7-2; D may be TRBD1 (6 bases). V was cut by 1 base and J by 3 bases, with 11 bases left in between. The CDR3 runs 15 residues. From germline, CDR1 is SGHTA and CDR2 FQGNSA. Here the CDR3 reads CASSLEQGKTDTQYF. The CDR3 coding sequence is TGTGCCAGCAGCTTAGAACAGGGTAAAACAGATACGCAGTATTTT.

The CDR3, as DNA: TGTGCCAGCAGCTGGACAGGGGGCGTCGACACTGAAGCTTTCTTT. This encodes CASSWTGGVDTEAFF. The chain links TRBV5-5 to TRBJ1-1; 11 bases fit TRBD1. The CDR3 spans 15 residues. Germline CDR1 and CDR2: SGHKS and YYEKEE (reference sequence). V lost 3 bases to trimming and J lost 3 bases; unmatched junction nucleotides: 4. Filled out from reference TRBV5-5 and TRBJ1-1, the complete variable domain reads DAGVTQSPTHLIKTRGQQVTLRCSPISGHKSVSWYQQVLGQGPQFIFQYYEKEERGRGNFPDRFSARQFPNYSSELNVNALLLGDSALYLCASSWTGGVDTEAFFGQGTRLTVV.

This chain connects TRBV19 to TRBJ1-5; 8 bases match TRBD1. Germline V gene data show CDR1 as LNHDA and CDR2 as SQIVND (reference sequence). The CDR3 is 17 amino acids. With 5 bases clipped from V and 4 bases from J, the junction kept 13 bases outside the gene matches. This CDR3 reads CASSSSPQTGANQPQHF. CDR3 in DNA: TGTGCCAGTAGTTCCAGTCCCCAGACAGGGGCTAATCAGCCCCAGCATTTT.

The CDR3 reads CASSLSGKPYNEQFF. CDR3 nucleotide sequence: TGTGCCAGCAGCTTGAGCGGGAAACCCTACAATGAGCAGTTCTTC. The chain uses TRBV7-9 and TRBJ2-1, with TRBD2 identical over 7 bases. Germline values: CDR1 SEHNR, CDR2 FQNEAQ (reference sequence). The V and J ends lost 3 bases and 2 bases, in that order; junction bases with no gene match: 4. This CDR3 region has 15 residues. The full variable domain, in which reference TRBV7-9 and TRBJ2-1 provide the parts outside the CDR3, is DTGVSQNPRHKITKRGQNVTFRCDPISEHNRLYWYRQTLGQGPEFLTYFQNEAQLEKSRLLSDRFSAERPKGSFSTLEIQRTEQGDSAMYLCASSLSGKPYNEQFFGPGTRLTVL.

The gene calls are TRBV15 and TRBJ2-1, with 8 bases matching TRBD2. CDR1 LNHNV and CDR2 YYDKDF come from the germline V gene (reference sequence). The ends lost 0 bases at V and 6 bases at J; junction bases unmatched: 10. CDR3 size: 17 residues. CDR3 in amino acids: CATSRDRASGPRNEQFF. CDR3 nucleotides: TGTGCCACCAGCAGAGATCGAGCTAGCGGGCCCCGCAATGAGCAGTTCTTC.

This clone was detected only once. The rearrangement uses TRBV4-3 and TRBJ1-5, with TRBD1 as a possible D gene (5 bases). The CDR3 loop spans 20 amino acids. The V gene lost 0 bases and the J gene lost 0 bases, with 21 bases spanning the gap. Germline-derived CDR1 and CDR2 are LGHNA and YSLEER. The CDR3 coding sequence is TGCGCCAGCAGCCAAGACTTAATAAGACAGATGAGCTATAGCAATCAGCCCCAGCATTTT. Translated, it gives CASSQDLIRQMSYSNQPQHF.

The chain combines TRBV4-1 with TRBJ2-3; the D is unclear. The CDR3 is made up of 15 amino acids. Trimming stripped 4 bases from V and 3 bases from J, with 14 bases between. CDR1 MGHRA and CDR2 YSYEKL come from the germline V gene. CDR3: CASSPFGLATDTQYF. The CDR3 DNA sequence: TGCGCCAGCAGCCCCTTCGGGCTGGCGACAGATACGCAGTATTTT.

This chain connects TRBV30 to TRBJ1-5, with D unclear. Between the trimmed V and J ends, which lost 0 bases and 4 bases, there was a span of 10 bases. Germline V CDR1 and CDR2: GTSNPN, SVGIG (reference sequence). CDR3 size: 14 residues. CDR3 nucleotide sequence: TGTGCCTGGAGTGTAAAGGGAAGAAATCAGCCCCAGCATTTT. Translation gives CAWSVKGRNQPQHF.

This sequence joins TRBV2 and TRBJ1-3, with D possibly matching TRBD1 (5 bases). The CDR3 covers 13 residues. Germline V CDR1 and CDR2: SNHLY, FYNNEI. V was shortened by 5 bases and J by 4 bases, with 9 bases between the two germline ends. The CDR3 reads CASSSDIGNTIYF. Here the CDR3 DNA reads TGTGCCAGCAGTTCGGACATAGGAAACACCATATATTTT.

This clone came up a few times. J is TRBJ1-5 and V is TRBV5-1, with TRBD1 as a possible D gene (5 bases). Trimming cost V 4 bases and J 5 bases, with 16 bases left between them. The germline V gene encodes CDR1 SGHRS and CDR2 YFSETQ. This CDR3 region has 15 residues. For the CDR3, the DNA is TGCGCCAGCAGCCCCGGTGGGGGGATCGATCAGCCCCAGCATTTT. Residues: CASSPGGGIDQPQHF.

The rearrangement uses TRBV28 and TRBJ1-1, with D perhaps TRBD1 (6 bases). Trimming cost V 8 bases and J 2 bases, with 18 bases left between them. Germline CDR1 reads MDHEN; CDR2 reads SYDVKM. This CDR3 comprises 15 residues. CDR3 region: CASARGLLRNTEAFF. The CDR3 nucleotides are TGTGCCAGCGCCCGGGGGCTCCTAAGAAACACTGAAGCTTTCTTT.